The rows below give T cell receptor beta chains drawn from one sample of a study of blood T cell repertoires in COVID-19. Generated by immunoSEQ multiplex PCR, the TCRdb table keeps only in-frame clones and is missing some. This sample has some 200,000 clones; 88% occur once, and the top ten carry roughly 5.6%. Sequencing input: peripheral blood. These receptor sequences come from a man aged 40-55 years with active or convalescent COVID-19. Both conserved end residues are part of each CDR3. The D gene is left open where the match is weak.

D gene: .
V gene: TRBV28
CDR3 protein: CASSSSGYTF

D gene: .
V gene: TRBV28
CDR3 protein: CASSIGPGHIFYGYTF

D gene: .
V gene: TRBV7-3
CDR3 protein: CASSLPNTGELFF

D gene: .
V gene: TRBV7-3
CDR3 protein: CASSPTEAANYGYTF

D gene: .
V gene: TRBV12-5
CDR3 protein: CASGLTLGEAVHGYTF

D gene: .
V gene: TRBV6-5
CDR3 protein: CASSYETVYGYTF

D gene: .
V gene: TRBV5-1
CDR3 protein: CASSLYGGDQPQHF

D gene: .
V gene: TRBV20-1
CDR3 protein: CSAGHLEQYF

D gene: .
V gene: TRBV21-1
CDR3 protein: CASSAQVRGLTEAFF

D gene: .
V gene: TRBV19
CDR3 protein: CASSIGGRSSGNTIYF

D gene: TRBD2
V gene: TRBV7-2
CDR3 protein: CASSWTGTSGSNEQFF

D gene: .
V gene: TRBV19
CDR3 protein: CASTTNSGTYEQYF

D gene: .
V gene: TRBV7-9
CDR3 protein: CASSLPGINTEAFF

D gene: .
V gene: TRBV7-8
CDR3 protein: CASSLRSGDKGTSSGNTIYF

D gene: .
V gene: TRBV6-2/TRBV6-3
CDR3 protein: CASSRQMNTEAFF

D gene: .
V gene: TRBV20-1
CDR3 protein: CSASPSGSGFYNEQFF

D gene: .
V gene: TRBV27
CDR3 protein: CASNLITGNTEAFF

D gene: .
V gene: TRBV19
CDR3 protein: CASSFGRTDTGELFF

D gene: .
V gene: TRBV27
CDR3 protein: CASRPRDLTDTQYF